Sequencing of this T cell receptor beta chain was carried out in a study of naive and memory T cell subsets. Findings and limits, study-wide: Both skin biopsy types reportedly yielded TCRs, tuberculin sites far more.

This clonotype was detected many times. The antigen is unknown. Reverse transcription of blood and skin TCR RNA was primed at alpha and beta constant regions. Four PCR rounds used nested alpha and beta constant region primers plus the SP2 primer. TCRdb re-analysed the UMI-ligation and nested PCR reads in MiXCR, keeping a single row per CDR3 protein. The sample holds fewer than 20,000 distinct CDR3 sequences, 8.5% to 10% seen once. Treatment noted: skin biopsy from PPD injection site in Mantoux-positive individual. Unsorted total RNA, about 1 to 1000 ng, was DNase treated before reverse transcription. An oligonucleotide containing a UMI was ligated to the 3' end of TCR cDNA. Individuals with a positive Mantoux test gave biopsies from PPD-injected skin. Germline CDR1 reads SGHDT; CDR2 reads YYEEEE. V shed 0 bases and J 2 bases; nucleotides not matched to a gene: 2. The CDR3 consists of 16 residues.

This clonotype was sampled from an adult in good health. The chain joins TRBV5-6 to TRBJ2-1; 10 bases are a match to TRBD2. This material consisted of skin, taken from a tuberculin skin test site. The CDR3 region has the DNA TGTGCCAGCAGCTTGGGGGGACTAGCGACCTACAATGAGCAGTTCTTC. This encodes CASSLGGLATYNEQFF. The full variable domain, its missing parts supplied by reference TRBV5-6 and TRBJ2-1, is DAGVTQSPTHLIKTRGQQVTLRCSPKSGHDTVSWYQQALGQGPQFIFQYYEEEERQRGNFPDRFSGHQFPNYSSELNVNALLLGDSALYLCASSLGGLATYNEQFFGPGTRLTVL.